What follows are 10 T cell receptor beta chains derived from one specimen sequenced in a study of glioma-infiltrating T cells. Using RNA template, CDR3s of TCR alpha and beta were amplified with iRepertoire arm-PCR. TCRdb redid the calling of the multiplex PCR reads with MiXCR, one entry per CDR3 protein. The data contain 85,000 to 110,000 distinct CDR3 sequences, under 30% of them singletons. Material: glioma tissue, nonneoplastic brain tissue, or PBMCs (not recorded which). Receptors were obtained from a human donor with low-grade glioma or glioblastoma, undergoing nonglioma brain surgery, or in good health (not recorded which).

The chain recombines TRBV20-1 with TRBJ2-7; perhaps TRBD1 as D (6 bases). The V and J ends lost 6 bases and 6 bases respectively, with 18 bases between them. Germline V gene lookup returns CDR1 DFQATT and CDR2 SNEGSKA (reference sequence). The CDR3 consists of 13 residues. The CDR3, as DNA: TGCAGTGCATCCTGGACAGTGATTCTCGAGCAGTACTTC. Translating it yields CSASWTVILEQYF.

In the case of this clonotype: The junction departs from germline at one end; a sequencing error may be responsible. The rearrangement joins TRBV7-2 to TRBJ2-3; D not resolved. CDR1 and CDR2 (germline): SGHTA, FQGNSA. CDR3 size: 13 residues. CDR3 sequence reads: CATTLLAMDTQCF. As DNA, the CDR3 is TGTGCCACCACGCTCCTGGCCATGGATACGCAGTGTTTT. Full variable domain (missing parts from reference TRBV7-2 and TRBJ2-3): GAGVSQSPSNKVTEKGKDVELRCDPISGHTALYWYRQSLGQGLEFLIYFQGNSAPDKSGLPSDRFSAERTGGSVSTLTIQRTQQEDSAVYLCATTLLAMDTQCFGPGTRLTVL.

A note on this clonotype: The conserved phenylalanine or tryptophan normally closing the CDR3 is absent here, so this likely arose from a read error. CDR3 in amino acids: CASSLYEGRQGLNYGYTL. DNA for the CDR3: TGTGCCAGCAGTTTATACGAGGGTCGGCAGGGACTTAACTATGGCTACACCCTC. V is TRBV28 and J is TRBJ1-2, with D perhaps matching TRBD1 (5 bases). Germline CDR1 MDHEN, CDR2 SYDVKM. V was pared by 1 base and J by 1 base, with 19 bases between. This CDR3 spans 18 amino acids.

As for this clonotype: The conserved closing phenylalanine or tryptophan is absent in this CDR3, likely reflecting a read error. The chain combines TRBV15 with TRBJ2-1; 7 nucleotides align to TRBD2. The CDR3 runs 17 residues. V lost 7 bases, J lost 0 bases, and 12 bases stayed unmatched. Germline V gene data show CDR1 as LNHNV and CDR2 as YYDKDF (reference sequence). The CDR3 loop is CATIELHPGGSYNEQFL. The CDR3 bases are TGTGCCACCATTGAGCTCCACCCGGGGGGCTCCTACAATGAGCAGTTCCTC.

The V call is TRBV20-1, the J call TRBJ2-3, with 10 bases fitting TRBD2. J lost 3 bases, V lost 6 bases, and 15 bases had no gene match. This CDR3 has 17 amino acids. The germline gives CDR1 DFQATT, CDR2 SNEGSKA (reference sequence). The DNA of the CDR3 is TGCAGTGCCACAACTAGCGGGACAGACCCTAGAACAGATACGCAGTATTTT. Its translation: CSATTSGTDPRTDTQYF.

Regarding this clonotype: A read error may be the cause here, since a much bigger clone is one base away. This chain connects TRBV6-2 or TRBV6-3 to TRBJ2-7, with TRBD1 matching over 9 bases. The CDR3 consists of 14 residues. The germline V gene has CDR1 MNHEY and CDR2 SVGEGT. The junction had 6 bases not matched to a gene; V was cut back by 7 bases and J by 2 bases. The DNA of the CDR3 is TGTGCCAGCAAACCCAGGACAGGGGCCTACGAGCAGTACTTC. It yields the protein CASKPRTGAYEQYF.

Worth noting for this clonotype: This may stem from a read error, because a much larger clone lies one nucleotide away. The V gene is TRBV24-1, the J gene TRBJ2-7; 7 positions match TRBD2. The CDR3 is made up of 14 amino acids. CDR1 and CDR2 (germline): KGHDR, SFDVKD. The CDR3 sequence: CAISDQAGVYEQYF. The CDR3 DNA reads TGTGCCATCAGTGATCAGGCGGGGGTCTACGAGCAGTACTTC.

As concerns this clonotype: A clone one base away is much larger, so this may be a read error. The J gene is TRBJ2-5, the V gene TRBV28; the D gene is possibly TRBD1 (7 bases). Germline CDR1 is MDHEN and CDR2 is SYDVKM. The length of the CDR3 is 15 residues. The CDR3 region has the DNA TGTACCAGCAAGTTGGGAGGACAGGATAAAGAGACCCAGTACTTC. Its protein is CTSKLGGQDKETQYF.

The rearrangement uses TRBV29-1 and TRBJ1-1; D ambiguous. Germline V gene data show CDR1 as SQVTM and CDR2 as ANQGSEA. The CDR3 extends over 12 amino acids. The ends were cut back, 4 bases at V and 0 bases at J, with 6 bases in the middle. The CDR3 is CSVGSLNTEAFF. DNA of the CDR3: TGCAGCGTTGGATCATTGAACACTGAAGCTTTCTTT.

This chain connects TRBV2 to TRBJ1-2, with TRBD1 matching over 9 bases. The CDR3 extends over 14 amino acids. Per germline, CDR1 SNHLY and CDR2 FYNNEI. After removal of 1 base from V and 8 bases from J, the junction contained 5 bases not matched to a gene. CDR3 DNA: TGTGCCAGCAGTGAAGAGGGACAGGGAGAAGGCTACACCTTC. Encoded protein: CASSEEGQGEGYTF.